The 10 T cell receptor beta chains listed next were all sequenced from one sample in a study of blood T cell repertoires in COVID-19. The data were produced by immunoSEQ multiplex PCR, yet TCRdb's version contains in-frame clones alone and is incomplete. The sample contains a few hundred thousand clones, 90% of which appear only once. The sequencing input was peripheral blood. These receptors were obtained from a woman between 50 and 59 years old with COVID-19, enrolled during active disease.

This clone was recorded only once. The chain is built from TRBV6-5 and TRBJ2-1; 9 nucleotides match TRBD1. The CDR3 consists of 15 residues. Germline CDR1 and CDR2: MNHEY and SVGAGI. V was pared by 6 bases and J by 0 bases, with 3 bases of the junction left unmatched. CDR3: CASRGTGPSYNEQFF. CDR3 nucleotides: TGTGCCAGCAGGGGGACAGGGCCCTCCTACAATGAGCAGTTCTTC.

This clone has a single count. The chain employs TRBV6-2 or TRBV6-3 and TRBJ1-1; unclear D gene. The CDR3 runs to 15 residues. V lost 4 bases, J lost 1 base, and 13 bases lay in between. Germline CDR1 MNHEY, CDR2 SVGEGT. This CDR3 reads CASSSIRDTNTEAFF. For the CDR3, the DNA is TGTGCCAGCAGTTCGATTCGAGACACGAACACTGAAGCTTTCTTT.

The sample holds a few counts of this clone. Here the CDR3 DNA reads TGCGCCAGCAGCCTTAGGACTAATCGGGCAGGCACCGGGGAGCTGTTTTTT. It codes for CASSLRTNRAGTGELFF. This rearrangement joins TRBV5-1 to TRBJ2-2; D might be TRBD2 (6 bases). The CDR3 is 17 amino acids. V was cut by 4 bases and J by 4 bases, with 20 bases left in between. CDR1 SGHRS and CDR2 YFSETQ come from the germline V gene.

The CDR3 is CASSIRGGDFNEKLFF. CDR3 coding DNA: TGTGCCAGTAGTATTAGGGGGGGCGACTTCAATGAAAAACTGTTTTTT. The chain joins TRBV19 to TRBJ1-4; tentatively, D is TRBD1 (6 bases). The V gene lost 3 bases and the J gene lost 5 bases, with 16 bases spanning the gap. CDR1 is LNHDA, CDR2 SQIVND, per germline (reference sequence). The length of the CDR3 is 16 residues. The full variable domain, rest sourced from reference TRBV19 and TRBJ1-4, is DGGITQSPKYLFRKEGQNVTLSCEQNLNHDAMYWYRQDPGQGLRLIYYSQIVNDFQKGDIAEGYSVSREKKESFPLTVTSAQKNPTAFYLCASSIRGGDFNEKLFFGSGTQLSVL.

The CDR3 DNA sequence: TGTGCCAGCAGCTTAGAAGGGGGTAAGAGGAGTAACATTCAGTACTTC. Its protein is CASSLEGGKRSNIQYF. This chain joins TRBV11-3 and TRBJ2-4; perhaps TRBD1 as D (6 bases). V shed 0 bases and J shed 7 bases, with 16 bases lying between them. The germline CDR1 and CDR2 sequences are SGHNT and YENEEA. The CDR3 has 16 amino acids.

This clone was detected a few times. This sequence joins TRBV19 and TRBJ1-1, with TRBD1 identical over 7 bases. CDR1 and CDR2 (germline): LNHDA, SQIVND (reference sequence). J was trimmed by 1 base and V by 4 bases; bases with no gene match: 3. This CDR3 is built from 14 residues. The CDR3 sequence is CASSTGQTNTEAFF. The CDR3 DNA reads TGTGCCAGTAGTACGGGACAGACGAACACTGAAGCTTTCTTT.

CDR3 region: CASSRGQSYEQYF. DNA of the CDR3: TGTGCCAGCAGTAGAGGACAGTCCTACGAGCAGTACTTC. The genes are TRBV12-3 or TRBV12-4 and TRBJ2-7; D is perhaps TRBD1 (6 bases). The CDR3 is 13 amino acids. Trimming removed 5 bases from V and 1 base from J, with 9 bases in between.

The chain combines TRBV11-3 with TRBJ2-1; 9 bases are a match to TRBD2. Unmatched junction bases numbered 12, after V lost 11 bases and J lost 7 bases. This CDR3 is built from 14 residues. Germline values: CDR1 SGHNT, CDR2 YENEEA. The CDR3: CAVRGGRAQNEQFF. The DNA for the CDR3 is TGTGCCGTTCGAGGCGGGAGGGCCCAGAATGAGCAGTTCTTC. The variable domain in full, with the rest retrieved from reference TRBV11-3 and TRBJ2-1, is EAGVVQSPRYKIIEKKQPVAFWCNPISGHNTLYWYLQNLGQGPELLIRYENEEAVDDSQLPKDRFSAERLKGVDSTLKIQPAELGDSAVYLCAVRGGRAQNEQFFGPGTRLTVL.

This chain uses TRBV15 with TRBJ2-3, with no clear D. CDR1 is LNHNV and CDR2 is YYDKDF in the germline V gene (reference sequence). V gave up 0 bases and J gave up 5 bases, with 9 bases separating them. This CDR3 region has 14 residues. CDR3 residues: CATSRDTAGDTQYF. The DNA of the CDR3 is TGTGCCACCAGCAGAGATACCGCAGGAGATACGCAGTATTTT.

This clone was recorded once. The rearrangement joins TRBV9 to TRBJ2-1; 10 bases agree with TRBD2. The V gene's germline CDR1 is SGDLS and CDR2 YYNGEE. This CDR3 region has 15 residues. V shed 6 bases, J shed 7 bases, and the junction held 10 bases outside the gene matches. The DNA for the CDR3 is TGTGCCAGCACGAGCCTAGCGGGAGTGGTGAATGAGCAGTTCTTC. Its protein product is CASTSLAGVVNEQFF.